The present T cell receptor (beta chain) was sequenced within a study of T cell responses to AZD1222 COVID-19 vaccine. Whole-study findings and limits: CD4 TCRs associated with vaccination spanned spike, dominating at 160-218 and 743-854. White British people made up most donors, females outnumbered males, and clonal diversity was possibly underestimated. Vaccination with two AZD1222 doses was followed by a rise in Spike-specific TCR breadth and depth. Among those given AZD1222, only six were seropositive at baseline.

Sequenced by immunoSEQ multiplex PCR; TCRdb stores in-frame clones only, minus some. This sample has approximately 140,000 clones, with approximately 88% found just once. V lost 11 bases and J 6 bases, leaving 17 bases between the germline ends. Germline lookup yields CDR1 MNHNY and CDR2 SVGAGI (reference sequence). CDR3 length: 13 amino acids. A note on this clone: Its cognate antigen is unknown.

The chain recombines TRBV6-6 with TRBJ1-5; maybe TRBD1 (5 bases). Sequencing was performed on peripheral blood, taken on day 0 of AZD1222 vaccination. The receptor was derived from an adult in good health. CDR3 coding DNA: TGTGCCGGCGCCGAAGGGGCTCGTCAGCCCCAGCATTTT. It yields the protein CAGAEGARQPQHF.